This T cell receptor (beta chain) was recovered during a study of blood T cell repertoires in COVID-19. At the level of the study: The United States, Italy and Spain were the sources of the acute and convalescent COVID-19 samples.

In the study's own analysis: Counts of nucleated cells, estimated from reference gene primer amplification, were obtained. Repertoires were generated with immunoSEQ multiplex PCR, while TCRdb's copy carries only in-frame clones and drops some. The DNA gave D and trimming, while V, J and clone size come from that table. The sample holds around 130,000 clones; approximately 80% are singletons and the top ten take under 2%. Everyone who took part was roughly 18 to 95 years old, and they came from about 25 US areas. Exposed enrollees encountered a COVID-19 case at some point within 2 weeks before study entry. The sample consisted of PBMCs or T cells enriched from blood (not recorded which). The receptor comes from a woman in her late teens or twenties who had been exposed to COVID-19.

CDR3 DNA: TGCGCCAGCAGCCAACCGACTCAGGGAAACACCATATATTTT. Its translation: CASSQPTQGNTIYF. The chain joins TRBV4-1 to TRBJ1-3; D call uncertain. The V gene's germline CDR1 is MGHRA and CDR2 YSYEKL. Between the trimmed V and J ends, which lost 2 bases and 4 bases, there was a span of 9 bases. The CDR3 totals 14 residues.